This TCR beta chain was profiled in a study of cytomegalovirus exposure and HLA in healthy donors (dated by TCRdb to 2017 to 2019). Background for the entire study: An earlier analysis of 587 of the donors reported approximately 300 Gb of sequence data and 117 million unique TCR beta sequences obtained from around 170 million T cells. Both class I and class II loci were covered by HLA typing, at four-digit resolution. Every repertoire in the discovery cohort had been generated on one and the same sequencing platform. The genetic ancestry cluster associated with self-reported Caucasian donors included approximately 85% of the roughly 390 genotyped donors. The study was designed to test whether signatures of past pathogen exposure could be identified by cataloging public T cell receptors. To decide whether each TCR beta V gene segment behaved as functional or pseudogenic, an earlier analysis of over 500 of the donors relied on high-throughput TCR beta sequencing. Along with the roughly 670-subject first cohort, a separate validation cohort of 120 different subjects was used. Genome-wide SNP genotypes for about 60% of the 666 donors were used in a later genetic analysis, which treated that subset as a discovery cohort. The study profiled the T cell repertoires of approximately 700 subjects by immunosequencing and related them to cytomegalovirus serostatus. An early release that covered 640 HLA-typed donors contained approximately 300 gigabases of sequencing data and about 93 million unique TCR sequences. Typing coverage varied by locus: 629-630 donors for A, B, C, DRB1 and DQB1; some 520 for DQA1; more than 600 for DPA1; 400 to 480 for DPB1. Donor age, sex, ethnicity and CMV serostatus were compiled alongside the repertoire data. Rather than drawing on any new phenotypic data, the later analysis identified candidate immune exposures from TCR beta sequences and the way those sequences occurred across donors. Several DR-DQ haplotypes were handled as single units for association and clustering because linkage in the cohort was strong. In a later analysis, previously published TCR beta repertoires from about 670 donors were re-analyzed and high-resolution HLA genotyping was added so that TCR occurrence patterns could be studied. To predict cytomegalovirus infection status, the study combined high-throughput TCR immunosequencing, statistical association of individual TCRs with disease status, and machine learning. Across around 400 genotyped donors of the cohort, an average of roughly 200,000 unique TCR beta nucleotide sequences per donor were sequenced, and 15% to 20% of those sequences were non-productive. Results and caveats for the whole study, not just this receptor: The study gave a list of under 200 TCR beta chains associated with cytomegalovirus. Most TCR sequences were observed very rarely across donors, whereas some public TCRs were present in many individuals. A later analysis found that most CMV-associated TCR beta chains appeared HLA-restricted, with HLA associations seemingly driven largely by CMV exposure. Because HLA typing was missing for some donors at each locus, association tests included only the typed subset. According to the authors, the approach could potentially be generalized to other disease states and immunological phenotypes. Broadly in line with IMGT annotations, most TCR beta V segments showed up in productive rearrangements about 87% or about 30% of the time in an earlier analysis of 587 of the donors. The cohort was sequenced for TCR beta chains only, and without alpha or paired-chain data the features that could be detected were limited. Some IMGT-functional V segments, including TRBV6-2 and TRBV6-3, could not be distinguished by the 87-base-pair reads and were therefore excluded. Linkage disequilibrium might explain the correlated functional status among segregating V segments, but an unknown experimental factor could not be ruled out. Some 15 rarely observed V segments, including chromosome 9 orphons, were excluded from the earlier analysis of approximately 500 of the donors because counts were too low. The sequencing pipeline was judged likely to have produced a cluster of highly shared sequence variants as a technical artifact. A later analysis associated 15,000 or so TCR beta sequences with specific HLA alleles at a false discovery rate of 0.05. In a later genetic analysis, fewer N-insertions in productive TCRs were reported among donors in an Asian-associated ancestry cluster than the approximately 630-donor mean. In a later analysis, the rate of TCR association differed among HLA loci, with DRB1 alleles having the most associated TCRs and HLA-C alleles having the fewest. The classifier was reported to diagnose cytomegalovirus status with high specificity and sensitivity in both the original and validation cohorts. A later genetic analysis associated a missense DCLRE1C variant with V-gene and J-gene trimming of TCR beta chains, and an independent cohort replicated the association. Several of the top co-occurrence clusters appeared to be linked to parvovirus B19, influenza, CMV and Epstein-Barr virus, according to a later analysis. In vitro tests confirmed that three of the cytomegalovirus-associated TCR beta chains recognize cytomegalovirus antigens. Assigning TCR associations to individual alleles was difficult when HLA alleles, especially DR and DQ, strongly co-occurred. In a later analysis, HLA-associated TCR beta chains were found to be more clonally expanded and to have lower generation probabilities than equally common non-associated chains. A further reported finding was that TCR beta sequences accurately predicted the HLA-A and HLA-B alleles for most subjects in the first cohort. For the cohort, immune exposure information was limited to CMV serostatus. Roughly uniform sequencing depth across donors was assumed in presence/absence analyses, although this assumption may not hold.

The cohort consisted of some 730 healthy bone marrow donors. At the time of sampling, every cohort member was nominally healthy, though immune exposures that went unrecorded were likely present. The donor was CMV seronegative and belonged to the group of over 300 seronegative cohort members. A peripheral blood sample was provided by each donor, and peripheral blood mononuclear cells were used for TCR beta sequencing. The Qiagen DNeasy Blood Extraction Kit was used to extract genomic DNA from the blood cell samples. The CDR3 covers 15 residues, taking in both the cysteine and the phenylalanine. Only the CDR3 part of the read is kept: 45 bases, read in frame from the first base. Cut back by 3 bases and 4 bases, the V and J ends lie 15 bases apart. CDR1 and CDR2, per the germline V gene, are MGHRA and YSYEKL. Library creation used the immunoSEQ multiplex PCR assay. The multiplex PCR relied on a mix of 60 forward primers for TCR Vbeta segments and 13 reverse primers for TCR Jbeta segments. Amplification of the CDR3 region of rearranged TCR beta genes was performed with a multiplex PCR assay on genomic DNA. On the Illumina HiSeq System, the amplified TCR beta libraries were sequenced as 87-base-pair reads. Per the original workflow: A later analysis tallied roughly 76 million unique TCR beta chains across the 666 repertoires, and 10 million to 11 million of those chains were shared by two or more donors. Raw reads were error-corrected and collapsed into unique sequences by a nearest-neighbor algorithm in which closely related sequences were merged to remove PCR and sequencing errors. To assign V, D and J gene segments, CDR3 sequences were aligned to IMGT reference sequences. Each retained sequence needed at least a six-nucleotide match to both a V gene segment and a J gene segment. Rearrangements were called productive when the CDR3 lacked stop codons and stayed in frame with V and J; all others were non-productive. CDR3 was defined by IMGT convention, running from the second conserved V-encoded cysteine to the conserved J-encoded phenylalanine. In an earlier analysis of 500 to 650 of the donors, sequences lacking an unambiguous match to a single V gene segment were excluded. In an earlier analysis of 450 to 700 of the donors, V segments were called functional above 56.7% productive rearrangements and were called segregating when the between-donor standard deviation exceeded 5%. To diagnose cytomegalovirus status from the catalog of TCR beta chain sequences, a statistical classification framework was built. In a later analysis, TCR nucleotide sequences were compared against IMGT/GENE-DB human TR gene sequences so that V and J genes could be assigned. A later analysis assigned CDR3 sequences and most-parsimonious VDJ recombination scenarios with the TCRdist pipeline. A later analysis defined each TCR beta chain by its CDR3 amino acid sequence plus V-gene family, and excluded reads lacking a unique V-gene family. As a way to deal with suspected cross-contamination and a sequencing artifact, a later analysis dropped 450 to 600 nucleotide sequences that were highly shared and had low generation probability. In a later analysis, a clonal expansion index was calculated for each public chain from normalized within-repertoire ranks of inferred template counts. In a later analysis, generation probabilities were computed using a VDJ recombination model fitted to out-of-frame rearrangements, and the results were checked against IGoR. In a later analysis, TCR-TCR, TCR-HLA and TCR-CMV co-occurrence was scored with hypergeometric tests, and a repertoire-size bias correction was applied to TCR pairs. To estimate false discovery rates, a later analysis permuted the HLA or CMV assignments 20 times. In a later analysis, co-occurring TCRs were grouped with DBSCAN, and TCRdist sequence similarity was added when clustering was performed within HLA-allele-positive subsets. Co-occurrence clustering excluded repertoires with fewer than 30,000 or more than 120,000 public chains, plus five with anomalous nucleotide sharing. Sourced from immuneACCESS, this table was stored by TCRdb with only in-frame sequences that have V and J called. A share of the clones is absent; for the studies checked, an unresolved V gene accounts for under half, and the remainder has no known explanation. V and J calls and clone size are as listed in that table; D and trimming were resolved from the DNA. Within this sample are 160,000 or so clones, with roughly 85% of them counted one time only. The ten largest clones take up under 2.5% of the sample.

About this clone: Its antigen is still unknown. One base away there is no much larger clone; base qualities are not given.

The sample taken for sequencing was PBMCs. The rearrangement joined TRBV4-1 to TRBJ1-1; there is no confident call for the D gene. The clonotype originates from a man between 35 and 55 years old in good health and CMV-seronegative. At the DNA level, the sequence is TGCGCCAGCAGCCACCAAGGGCGGGGTGGCACTGAAGCTTTCTTT. Its amino acids are CASSHQGRGGTEAFF.